The clone carrying this T cell receptor beta chain has ten or more counts. Its specificity is not known. Preparing the TCRbeta library involved the use of unique molecular identifiers. Each CDR3 protein is one row after TCRdb ran MiXCR on the PCR reads. The sample lists 55,000 to 85,000 distinct CDR3 sequences, under 13% occurring once. Trimming cost V 6 bases and J 1 base; bases outside gene matches: 8. CDR3 length: 14 amino acids. CDR1 and CDR2 from the germline V gene are DFQATT and SNEGSKA (reference sequence). The sample is drawn from a study of T-cell reconstitution after alpha-beta-depleted transplantation in children. Study results and caveats: At the one-year point after transplant, T-cell counts and TCRbeta diversity were found to come mostly from T cells that had been newly produced.

This TCR came from a boy between 10 and 17 years old with acute myeloid leukemia, due to receive a stem cell transplant. J is TRBJ2-5 and V is TRBV20-1; 7 nucleotides align to TRBD2. Sequencing used PBMCs, obtained before TCRalphabeta/CD19-depleted stem cell transplant. In DNA, the CDR3 is TGCAGTGCACTGACCTGGACTAGCCAAGAGACCCAGTACTTC. Translation gives CSALTWTSQETQYF.